The T cell receptor beta chain described here comes from a study of shared clonotypes between healthy human individuals. Method: immunoSEQ multiplex PCR; TCRdb's copy keeps in-frame clones and lacks some. The sample has about half a million clones, 79% seen once. Germline V gene lookup returns CDR1 SGDLS and CDR2 YYNGEE. The CDR3 is 12 residues long. Deletions cut 8 bases from V and 9 bases from J, with 15 bases between. Findings and caveats of the study: Among donors, sharing of clonotypes was expected to be affected by sequencing depth.

Comments on this clone: What it recognizes is unknown.

Material for sequencing was PBMCs. This receptor was obtained from a woman aged 40 to 50 in good health. Some clones in this sample may be carry-over from other donors' samples. This chain connects TRBV9 to TRBJ2-1; D possibly corresponds to TRBD1 (6 bases). CDR3 amino acids: CARHRVLGEQFF. In DNA form, the CDR3 reads TGTGCCAGACACAGGGTTTTAGGTGAGCAGTTCTTC.